This T cell receptor beta chain was found in a study of beta chain features in type 1 diabetes. Regarding the study as a whole: The study found moderately but significantly shorter TCRB CDR3s in all four CD4+ subsets of Type 1 diabetes patients.

What was sequenced were expressed TCRB transcripts, since all of the isolated RNA had been reverse transcribed. This table comes from immunoSEQ multiplex PCR, and its TCRdb copy is limited to in-frame clones, with some not included. The sample holds 45,000 to 60,000 clones, roughly 45% seen once. The germline V and J ends were trimmed by 2 bases and 9 bases, with 17 bases remaining between them. Germline CDR1 reads SGHVS; CDR2 reads FQNEAQ. The CDR3 loop spans 16 amino acids. Concerning this clone: The antigen remains unidentified.

The V gene is TRBV7-8, the J gene TRBJ1-6; TRBD1 is a possible D gene (5 bases). This TCR came from a man younger than 45 with type 1 diabetes. The specimen was stem cell memory CD4+ T cells from blood. The CDR3 nucleotides are TGTGCCAGCAGCTTAAGTGGTCAGGGCCTAAGTTCACCCCTCCACTTT. Protein sequence: CASSLSGQGLSSPLHF.